This T cell receptor (beta chain) comes out of a study of brain metastases from non-small cell lung cancer. V gave up 1 base and J gave up 1 base, with 7 bases separating them. Germline V gene lookup returns CDR1 SGHVS and CDR2 FQNEAQ. This CDR3 spans 15 amino acids. Broader study findings: Expanded T-cell clones appeared in roughly 60% of brain metastases over primaries. Brain metastases had lower T-cell infiltration than primary tumors. Paired brain metastases and primary tumors largely shared TCR repertoires.

The repertoire was sequenced with immunoSEQ multiplex PCR; TCRdb's copy has only in-frame clones and lacks some. The repertoire holds over 650 clones, with approximately 90% as singletons. As to this clone: Its antigen remains unknown.

The rearrangement uses TRBV7-8 and TRBJ1-4; D not resolved. Sequenced material: primary lung tumor tissue. The sequence came from a donor older than 35 with non-small cell lung cancer. In DNA, the CDR3 is TGTGCCAGCAGCTTAGTAGGCGGAACTAATGAAAAACTGTTTTTT. It codes for CASSLVGGTNEKLFF.